Each of the 3 T cell receptor beta chains below was sequenced from the same sample in a study of blood T cells in healthy people across ages. For the second PCR, which ran for 7 to 11 cycles, a sample-barcoded 5' primer and a J-beta primer mix were used. TCRdb called the 5' RACE reads again in MiXCR, with one record for every CDR3 protein. The sample has hundreds of thousands of distinct CDR3 sequences; around 50% are singletons. Sequenced material: blood. These receptor sequences come from a man older than 75 in good health.

The chain couples TRBV29-1 to TRBJ2-7; no clear D. V dropped 4 bases and J dropped 1 base, with 8 bases sitting between them. Looked up from germline, CDR1 is SQVTM and CDR2 is ANQGSEA. The CDR3 is 12 amino acids. The CDR3 here is CSVVVPSYEQYF. CDR3 coding DNA: TGCAGCGTTGTGGTCCCTTCCTACGAGCAGTACTTC.

V and J are TRBV7-2 and TRBJ2-3; the D gene is possibly TRBD1 (6 bases). The germline CDR1 and CDR2 sequences are SGHTA and FQGNSA. The V and J ends lost 7 bases and 1 base respectively, with 24 bases between them. The CDR3 loop spans 18 amino acids. The CDR3 coding sequence is TGTGCCAGCACCTCAGCAAAGGGCCCCAGGACAGGCACAGATACGCAGTATTTT. Translation gives CASTSAKGPRTGTDTQYF.

This sequence joins TRBV6-5 and TRBJ2-7, with 11 bases that match TRBD2. This CDR3 is built from 15 residues. With 3 bases clipped from V and 8 bases from J, the junction kept 9 bases outside the gene matches. Germline loops: CDR1 MNHEY, CDR2 SVGAGI. The CDR3: CASSYATSGVHKQYF. The CDR3 coding sequence is TGTGCCAGCAGTTATGCGACTAGCGGGGTCCACAAGCAGTACTTC.